The rows below give T cell receptor beta chains drawn from one sample of a study of metastatic and nonmetastatic thyroid tumors. TCRdb redid the clone calls on the PCR reads using MiXCR. The sample records 60,000 or so clones, approximately 4.1% being singletons. Specimen: blood. These receptors came from a female donor with papillary thyroid cancer or a benign thyroid nodule (not recorded which). Some clones in this sample may be carry-over from other donors' samples. CDR3s include the opening cysteine and the closing phenylalanine or tryptophan. Fields, in order: J gene, V gene, D gene, clone size, CDR3 protein, CDR3 DNA. D genes are given only for firm matches. Clone size, where shown, is once, few, many, or a class for clones that have expanded.

TRBJ2-2 TRBV28 NA few CASSLISNTGELFF TGTGCCAGCAGTTTAATATCGAACACCGGGGAGCTGTTTTTT
TRBJ1-4 TRBV28 NA few CASSSQGVGNEKLFF TGTGCCAGCAGCTCACAGGGAGTGGGTAATGAAAAACTGTTTTTT
TRBJ1-2 TRBV10-3 NA many CAITLDGHYGYTF TGTGCCATCACCCTCGACGGGCACTATGGCTACACCTTC
TRBJ1-6 TRBV19 NA few CASSPPRGPLHF TGTGCCAGCAGTCCTCCCAGGGGACCCCTCCACTTT
TRBJ1-2 TRBV19 NA few CASKGQEVYGYTF TGTGCCAGTAAGGGACAAGAAGTCTATGGCTACACCTTC
TRBJ1-2 TRBV5-1 NA NA CASSYDTFSCYGYTF TGCGCCAGCAGCTACGACACTTTTTCCTGCTATGGCTACACCTTC
TRBJ2-2 TRBV12-3/TRBV12-4 NA many CASSLVGANTGELFF TGTGCCAGCAGTTTGGTTGGGGCGAACACCGGGGAGCTGTTTTTT
TRBJ2-7 TRBV3-1 NA many CASSQAQAYEQYF TGTGCCAGCAGCCAAGCTCAGGCCTACGAGCAGTACTTC
TRBJ2-1 TRBV6-1 TRBD2 many CASKLAGGLYNEQFF TGTGCCAGCAAACTAGCGGGAGGGCTCTACAATGAGCAGTTCTTC
TRBJ1-2 TRBV6-1 NA NA CASSPPTGHYCYTF TGTGCCAGCAGTCCCCCTACAGGGCACTATTGCTACACCTTC
TRBJ2-2 TRBV6-5 NA NA CASSYRTLELFF TGTGCCAGCAGTTACCGCACCTTGGAGCTGTTTTTT
TRBJ1-6 TRBV5-1 NA many CASSFSAGVDSPLHF TGCGCCAGCAGCTTTTCGGCAGGGGTGGATTCACCCCTCCACTTT
TRBJ2-1 TRBV11-2 TRBD2 many CASSLGASGLNEQFF TGTGCCAGCAGCTTAGGGGCTAGCGGGCTCAATGAGCAGTTCTTC
TRBJ1-2 TRBV5-4 NA many CASSLGRGGYGYTF TGTGCCAGCAGCTTGGGCCGGGGTGGCTATGGCTACACCTTC
TRBJ2-7 TRBV11-2 NA many CATRALAGYEQYF TGTGCCACTAGGGCTCTAGCTGGGTACGAGCAGTACTTC
TRBJ1-6 TRBV15 NA NA CATIRGVDNSALHF TGTGCCACCATCAGAGGGGTAGATAATTCAGCCCTCCACTTT
TRBJ2-7 TRBV6-2/TRBV6-3 NA NA CASSYPLGLHEQYF TGTGCCAGCAGTTACCCTTTAGGTCTACACGAGCAGTACTTC
TRBJ2-5 TRBV5-6 NA few CASSFRDLQDTQYF TGTGCCAGCAGCTTTAGAGACCTACAAGACACCCAGTACTTC
TRBJ2-3 TRBV6-1 TRBD2 many CASSDRTSGKADTQYF TGTGCCAGCAGTGACCGGACTAGCGGGAAGGCAGATACGCAGTATTTT
TRBJ2-7 TRBV28 TRBD2 few CASTSGTNYEQYF TGTGCCAGCACAAGCGGGACTAACTACGAGCAGTACTTC
TRBJ2-5 TRBV30 TRBD1 many CAWRAGGAVETQYF TGTGCCTGGAGAGCAGGGGGCGCAGTGGAGACCCAGTACTTC
TRBJ2-7 TRBV6-1 TRBD2 NA CASTGDGTRDYEQYF TGTGCCAGCACAGGAGACGGGACTAGGGACTATGAGCAGTACTTC
TRBJ1-2 TRBV29-1 NA many CSGRVGRRGYTF TGCAGCGGCCGCGTAGGGCGGCGTGGCTACACCTTC